The next 32 T cell receptor beta chains were all read from a single sample in a study of T cells and copy number aberrations in small-cell lung cancer. Only in-frame clones appear in the TCRdb table, and some are missing; sequencing was by immunoSEQ multiplex PCR. The data show around 700 clones, just over 85% seen once. The specimen was tumor tissue. The receptors were sampled from a man between 35 and 55 years old with small cell lung cancer.

This clone has a single count. The V and J genes are TRBV18 and TRBJ2-7, with 8 bases identical to TRBD1. The V and J ends lost 1 base and 2 bases, in that order; junction bases with no gene match: 1. The germline V gene has CDR1 KGHSH and CDR2 LQKENI. This CDR3 is built from 14 residues. The CDR3 here is CASSPQGQAYEQYF. CDR3 in DNA: TGTGCCAGCTCACCACAGGGACAGGCCTACGAGCAGTACTTC.

V usage is TRBV5-6 and J usage is TRBJ1-2; TRBD1 aligns across 7 bases. J gave up 5 bases and V 3 bases, and 10 bases lay outside the gene matches. Germline V lookup: CDR1 SGHDT, CDR2 YYEEEE. CDR3 length equals 15 residues. The CDR3 protein is CASSYRGTDFYGYTF. The CDR3, as DNA: TGTGCCAGCAGCTACCGTGGGACAGACTTTTATGGCTACACCTTC.

This chain joins TRBV2 and TRBJ1-2; D not resolved. The CDR3 is 13 amino acids. Trimming stripped 2 bases from V and 8 bases from J, with 12 bases between. CDR1 SNHLY and CDR2 FYNNEI come from the germline V gene. CDR3 amino acids: CASSESPEWGYTF. The DNA of the CDR3 is TGTGCCAGCAGTGAAAGTCCGGAATGGGGCTACACCTTC.

This rearrangement joins TRBV29-1 to TRBJ2-3; 7 nucleotides match TRBD1. V lost 6 bases to trimming and J lost 4 bases; unmatched junction nucleotides: 10. The CDR3 runs 14 residues. The germline gives CDR1 SQVTM, CDR2 ANQGSEA. The CDR3 protein is CSVGATGPSDTQYF. CDR3 coding DNA: TGCAGCGTGGGGGCGACAGGGCCCTCAGATACGCAGTATTTT.

The genes are TRBV30 and TRBJ2-7; D possibly corresponds to TRBD1 (6 bases). The V end was cut by 4 bases, the J end by 0 bases, with 13 bases between. Looked up from germline, CDR1 is GTSNPN and CDR2 is SVGIG (reference sequence). The CDR3 spans 14 residues. DNA for the CDR3: TGTGCCTGGACTCCTTGGACAGTCTCCTACGAGCAGTACTTC. Its protein product is CAWTPWTVSYEQYF. The full variable domain, completed using reference TRBV30 and TRBJ2-7, is SQTIHQWPATLVQPVGSPLSLECTVEGTSNPNLYWYRQAAGRGLQLLFYSVGIGQISSEVPQNLSASRPQDRQFILSSKKLLLSDSGFYLCAWTPWTVSYEQYFGPGTRLTVT.

This clone has only one observation. The genes are TRBV18 and TRBJ1-1; D is perhaps TRBD1 (5 bases). The CDR3 covers 16 residues. Germline V gene sequence: CDR1 KGHSH, CDR2 LQKENI. V gave up 2 bases and J gave up 2 bases, with 15 bases separating them. The CDR3 DNA is TGTGCCAGCTCACCAACTCGCCCTGGGACCAACACTGAAGCTTTCTTT. Encoded protein: CASSPTRPGTNTEAFF.

The V and J genes are TRBV18 and TRBJ1-2, with D perhaps matching TRBD1 (6 bases). V lost 3 bases and J 6 bases, leaving 14 bases between the germline ends. The length of the CDR3 is 14 residues. CDR1 and CDR2 (germline): KGHSH, LQKENI. This CDR3 reads CASSPDQTGNGYTF. The CDR3 DNA follows: TGTGCCAGCTCACCGGACCAAACAGGGAATGGCTACACCTTC.

The table lists this clone with a few counts. One junction end does not reproduce the germline sequence, and a read error may be involved. This rearrangement joins TRBV7-7 to TRBJ2-3; perhaps D is TRBD1 or TRBD2 (5 bases each). Germline CDR1 SSHAT, CDR2 FNYEAQ (reference sequence). The CDR3 spans 16 residues. CDR3 loop: CASSSAVGRRTDTQYF. DNA for the CDR3: TGTGCTAGCAGCTCCGCGGTGGGACGTCGCACAGATACGCAGTATTTT.

The gene calls are TRBV19 and TRBJ2-2, with 13 bases that match TRBD2. Germline assignment: CDR1 LNHDA and CDR2 SQIVND (reference sequence). The CDR3 totals 17 residues. The V gene end was trimmed by 6 bases and the J gene end by 4 bases; junction bases not matched to a gene: 8. This CDR3 reads CASSRTSGSRTTGELFF. The CDR3 region has the DNA TGTGCCAGTAGCCGGACTAGCGGGAGTCGTACCACCGGGGAGCTGTTTTTT.

The gene calls are TRBV10-3 and TRBJ1-2; possibly TRBD1 for D (5 bases). The CDR3 runs to 16 residues. Per the germline V gene, CDR1 is ENHRY and CDR2 is SYGVKD. The V gene lost 0 bases and the J gene lost 6 bases, with 17 bases spanning the gap. The chain's CDR3 is CAISESTPPGVDGYTF. The CDR3 DNA is TGTGCCATCAGTGAGTCGACCCCCCCGGGGGTGGATGGCTACACCTTC.

This clone appeared a few times. This rearrangement joins TRBV29-1 to TRBJ1-1; tentative D call: TRBD1 (5 bases). With 7 bases removed from V and 2 bases from J, the gap between germline ends came to 17 bases. Germline CDR1 SQVTM, CDR2 ANQGSEA. This CDR3 region has 14 residues. In DNA, the CDR3 is TGCAGCGCGCCCCTCGGGGGGGTAAACACTGAAGCTTTCTTT. Amino acids: CSAPLGGVNTEAFF.

This clone was picked up a small number of times. V gene TRBV29-1 combines with J gene TRBJ1-2, with D hard to call. This CDR3 spans 13 amino acids. V was clipped by 7 bases and J by 5 bases, with 17 bases between them. The germline CDR1 and CDR2 sequences are SQVTM and ANQGSEA. The CDR3 reads CSGISDTHYGYTF. The CDR3 region has the DNA TGCAGCGGGATCTCAGACACCCATTATGGCTACACCTTC.

The sample holds one count of this clone. The chain combines TRBV11-3 with TRBJ1-1; D remains ambiguous. This CDR3 has 13 residues. The V gene lost 2 bases and the J gene lost 5 bases, with 9 bases spanning the gap. Germline values: CDR1 SGHNT, CDR2 YENEEA. For the CDR3, the DNA is TGTGCCAGCAGCTTAAGTCAGCCAACTGAAGCTTTCTTT. This codes for CASSLSQPTEAFF.

J is TRBJ1-4 and V is TRBV7-6; D is unresolved. V shed 5 bases and J shed 2 bases, with 6 bases lying between them. The germline CDR1 and CDR2 sequences are SGHVS and FNYEAQ. The CDR3 contains 13 residues. The CDR3 sequence: CASSPGTNEKLFF. Here the CDR3 DNA reads TGTGCCAGCAGCCCGGGGACTAATGAAAAACTGTTTTTT.

V and J are TRBV20-1 and TRBJ2-7, with a tentative D call TRBD2 (5 bases). Trimming shortened V by 8 bases and J by 6 bases, and 14 bases separated the two germline ends. This CDR3 has 11 residues. Germline V gene lookup returns CDR1 DFQATT and CDR2 SNEGSKA (reference sequence). CDR3 in DNA: TGCAGTCCTAAAAGAGGGAGCGAGCAGTACTTC. Translation: CSPKRGSEQYF.

The V gene is TRBV6-5, the J gene TRBJ1-1, with 8 bases that match TRBD1. With 8 bases clipped from V and 3 bases from J, the junction kept 5 bases outside the gene matches. There are 13 residues in the CDR3. CDR1 and CDR2 (germline): MNHEY, SVGAGI. The CDR3 loop is CASRGTGDTEAFF. The CDR3, as DNA: TGTGCCAGCCGCGGGACAGGAGACACTGAAGCTTTCTTT.

This clone was seen a single time. The rearrangement uses TRBV5-1 and TRBJ2-3; possibly TRBD1 or TRBD2 for D (5 bases each). V was shortened by 0 bases and J by 0 bases, with 11 bases between the two germline ends. The CDR3 is 16 amino acids. Germline V gene data show CDR1 as SGHRS and CDR2 as YFSETQ. The CDR3 nucleotides are TGCGCCAGCAGCTTGGGACAGCGGATTAGCACAGATACGCAGTATTTT. This gives the protein CASSLGQRISTDTQYF.

About this clone itself: Other DNA sequences in this specimen translate into the identical CDR3. The chain links TRBV19 to TRBJ2-3; D gene ambiguous. Germline V CDR1 and CDR2: LNHDA, SQIVND (reference sequence). CDR3 length: 14 amino acids. Trimming pared 2 bases from V and 1 base from J, leaving 7 bases between. The CDR3 loop is CASSILPGTDTQYF. As DNA, the CDR3 is TGTGCCAGTAGTATACTGCCCGGCACAGATACGCAGTATTTT.

V usage is TRBV2 and J usage is TRBJ2-2; 9 nucleotides agree with TRBD2. Germline V gene data show CDR1 as SNHLY and CDR2 as FYNNEI. This CDR3 contains 15 residues. The ends lost 6 bases at V and 6 bases at J; junction bases unmatched: 8. The CDR3 protein is CASRGVAGAAGELFF. CDR3 bases: TGTGCCAGCAGGGGGGTAGCGGGAGCCGCCGGGGAGCTGTTTTTT.

This chain links TRBV18 with TRBJ1-2, with D unresolved. Trimming shortened V by 6 bases and J by 4 bases, and 12 bases separated the two germline ends. The CDR3 runs to 13 residues. Germline loops: CDR1 KGHSH, CDR2 LQKENI. CDR3 sequence (DNA): TGTGCCAGCTCCCACGGAGCTGTCTATGGCTACACCTTC. Its protein product is CASSHGAVYGYTF.

The chain couples TRBV11-2 to TRBJ2-3, with TRBD2 matching 8 bases. Germline values: CDR1 SGHAT, CDR2 FQNNGV. V trimming: 0 bases; J trimming: 5 bases; junction bases outside the gene matches: 13. The CDR3 loop spans 18 amino acids. The CDR3 region is CASSLDATDSGMGDTQYF. The DNA for the CDR3 is TGTGCCAGCAGCTTAGATGCCACGGATAGCGGGATGGGAGATACGCAGTATTTT.

This chain connects TRBV15 to TRBJ2-2; D unclear. The V end was cut by 6 bases, the J end by 0 bases, with 8 bases between. Germline V gene data show CDR1 as LNHNV and CDR2 as YYDKDF (reference sequence). The CDR3 spans 14 residues. The CDR3 loop reads CATSSFPNTGELFF. Written as DNA, the CDR3 is TGTGCCACCAGTTCTTTTCCGAACACCGGGGAGCTGTTTTTT.

The chain is built from TRBV27 and TRBJ2-3, with D hard to call. In germline, CDR1 is MNHEY, CDR2 SMNVEV (reference sequence). The CDR3 consists of 16 residues. Trimming pared 0 bases from V and 2 bases from J, leaving 12 bases between. The CDR3 bases are TGTGCCAGCAGTTTATCGGCCGGCGCCTTCACAGATACGCAGTATTTT. Translation gives CASSLSAGAFTDTQYF.

The rearrangement joins TRBV19 to TRBJ2-5, with 7 bases that match TRBD2. V dropped 0 bases and J dropped 2; count of bases not matched to a gene: 3. CDR1 LNHDA and CDR2 SQIVND come from the germline V gene (reference sequence). The CDR3 spans 15 residues. In DNA form, the CDR3 reads TGTGCCAGTAGTATAGATGGGGGAGGGCAAGAGACCCAGTACTTC. Translated, it gives CASSIDGGGQETQYF.

This chain uses TRBV5-1 with TRBJ2-3; weak D call: TRBD1 (5 bases). The CDR3 extends over 16 amino acids. Per germline, CDR1 SGHRS and CDR2 YFSETQ. V lost 0 bases and J 7 bases, leaving 18 bases between the germline ends. CDR3 loop: CASSLEQASRTNTQYF. As DNA, the CDR3 is TGCGCCAGCAGCTTGGAACAGGCCTCTCGGACAAATACGCAGTATTTT.

The chain uses TRBV6-1 and TRBJ2-2; D is unresolved. V was trimmed by 8 bases and J by 8 bases, leaving 18 bases between them. Germline assignment: CDR1 MNHNS and CDR2 SASEGT. This CDR3 has 14 amino acids. CDR3 in amino acids: CASGRGLFQGELFF. CDR3 sequence (DNA): TGTGCCAGCGGTCGCGGTCTTTTCCAAGGGGAGCTGTTTTTT.

The chain links TRBV9 to TRBJ2-3, with 10 bases lining up with TRBD2. CDR1 is SGDLS and CDR2 is YYNGEE in the germline V gene. This CDR3 is built from 17 residues. V trimming: 0 bases; J trimming: 6 bases; junction bases outside the gene matches: 10. CDR3 sequence: CASSVVGAGGPGDTQYF. The CDR3 DNA sequence: TGTGCCAGCAGCGTAGTCGGAGCGGGAGGGCCAGGGGATACGCAGTATTTT. Looking up the rest from reference TRBV9 and TRBJ2-3 gives the full variable domain: DSGVTQTPKHLITATGQRVTLRCSPRSGDLSVYWYQQSLDQGLQFLIQYYNGEERAKGNILERFSAQQFPDLHSELNLSSLELGDSALYFCASSVVGAGGPGDTQYFGPGTRLTVL.

The rearrangement uses TRBV5-1 and TRBJ2-1; 11 bases are shared with TRBD1. The CDR3 runs to 16 residues. CDR1 SGHRS and CDR2 YFSETQ come from the germline V gene. Unmatched junction bases numbered 6, after V lost 4 bases and J lost 3 bases. DNA of the CDR3: TGCGCCAGCAGCCCGGGGGGACAGGGGGACTACAATGAGCAGTTCTTC. Its protein is CASSPGGQGDYNEQFF.

The chain joins TRBV6-5 to TRBJ1-2, with TRBD1 identical over 9 bases. The germline CDR1 and CDR2 sequences are MNHEY and SVGAGI. The CDR3 has 13 residues. V shed 5 bases and J 6 bases; nucleotides not matched to a gene: 4. The CDR3 bases are TGTGCCAGCAGTCCCGGGACAGGGCATGGCTACACCTTC. Its protein product is CASSPGTGHGYTF.

V usage is TRBV27 and J usage is TRBJ2-7; D not resolved. Trimming cost V 5 bases and J 7 bases, with 18 bases left between them. The CDR3 runs 14 residues. Germline V CDR1 and CDR2: MNHEY, SMNVEV (reference sequence). The CDR3 here is CASSPQPWSEEQYF. In DNA, the CDR3 is TGTGCCAGCAGTCCCCAGCCCTGGTCCGAGGAGCAGTACTTC.

The rearrangement joins TRBV6-5 to TRBJ2-2; tentatively, D is TRBD1 or TRBD2 (6 bases each). The CDR3 runs to 14 residues. V was clipped by 2 bases and J by 5 bases, with 9 bases between them. CDR1 and CDR2 from the germline V gene are MNHEY and SVGAGI. Here the CDR3 DNA reads TGTGCCAGCAGTTACGGGGGGCAAACCGGGGAGCTGTTTTTT. Amino acids: CASSYGGQTGELFF.

This sequence joins TRBV25-1 and TRBJ1-1; TRBD1 matches 7 bases. Germline V lookup: CDR1 MGHDK, CDR2 SYGVNS. Unmatched junction bases numbered 11, after V lost 6 bases and J lost 1 base. CDR3 length: 16 residues. The CDR3 protein is CASSYRDSYPNTEAFF. In nucleotides, the CDR3 is TGTGCCAGCAGCTACCGGGACAGCTACCCGAACACTGAAGCTTTCTTT.